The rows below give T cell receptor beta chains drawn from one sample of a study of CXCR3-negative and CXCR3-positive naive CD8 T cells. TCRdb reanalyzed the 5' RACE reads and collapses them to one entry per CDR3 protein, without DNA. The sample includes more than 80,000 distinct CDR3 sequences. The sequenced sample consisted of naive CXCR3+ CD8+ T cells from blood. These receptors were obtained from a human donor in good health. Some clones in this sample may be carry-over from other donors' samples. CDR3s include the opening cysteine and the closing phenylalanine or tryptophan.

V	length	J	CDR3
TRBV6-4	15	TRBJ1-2	CASRGGVEGSYGYTF
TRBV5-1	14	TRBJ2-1	CASSLGTSDNEQFF
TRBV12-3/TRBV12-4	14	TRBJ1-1	CASRWAFLGAEAFF
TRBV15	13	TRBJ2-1	CAITGLAVNEQFF
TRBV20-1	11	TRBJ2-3	CSASPRPSQYF
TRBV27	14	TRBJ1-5	CASGGGVGNQPQHF
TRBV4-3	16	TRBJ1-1	CASSLGRTTENTEAFF
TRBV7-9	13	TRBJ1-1	CASSLASAAEAFF
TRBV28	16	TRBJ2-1	CASSPRTSGIHNEQFF
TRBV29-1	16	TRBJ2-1	CSVVLFPGQGLHEQFF
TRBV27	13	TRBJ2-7	CASSLGDEYEQYF
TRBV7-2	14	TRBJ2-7	CASSLFEDGYEQYF
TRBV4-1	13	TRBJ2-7	CASSPGLPYEQYF
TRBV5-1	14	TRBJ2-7	CASSLDSPTYEQYF
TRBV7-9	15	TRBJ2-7	CASLGARSPPNEQYF
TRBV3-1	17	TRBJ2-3	CASSPSQLAAYTDTQYF
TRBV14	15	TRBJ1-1	CASSQGQEWNTEAFF
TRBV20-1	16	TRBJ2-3	CSARDGPSLSTDTQYF
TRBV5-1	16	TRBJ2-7	CASSEAGTWKWYEQYF
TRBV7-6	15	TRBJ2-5	CASSSSGIQLETQYF
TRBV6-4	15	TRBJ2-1	CASSDGTSGGNEQFF
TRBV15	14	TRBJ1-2	CATSRASGGSGYTF
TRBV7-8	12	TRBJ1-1	CASSFRFTEAFF
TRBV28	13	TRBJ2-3	CAGGVSSTDTQYF
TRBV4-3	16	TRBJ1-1	CASSQVASMEGNEAFF
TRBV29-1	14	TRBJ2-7	CSVDPSGRGYEQYF
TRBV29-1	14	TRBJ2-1	CSASGTYRFNEQFF
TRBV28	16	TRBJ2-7	CASSWGSVTPSYEQYF
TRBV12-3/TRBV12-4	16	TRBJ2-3	CASSFVRTRNTDTQYF
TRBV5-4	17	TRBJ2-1	CASSAARGQGAHNEQFF
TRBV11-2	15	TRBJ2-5	CASSEGRGAEETQYF
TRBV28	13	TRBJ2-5	CASYAGGGETQYF
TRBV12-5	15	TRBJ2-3	CASGLTQDLMDTQYF
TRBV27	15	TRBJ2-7	CASSLAGYGIYEQYF